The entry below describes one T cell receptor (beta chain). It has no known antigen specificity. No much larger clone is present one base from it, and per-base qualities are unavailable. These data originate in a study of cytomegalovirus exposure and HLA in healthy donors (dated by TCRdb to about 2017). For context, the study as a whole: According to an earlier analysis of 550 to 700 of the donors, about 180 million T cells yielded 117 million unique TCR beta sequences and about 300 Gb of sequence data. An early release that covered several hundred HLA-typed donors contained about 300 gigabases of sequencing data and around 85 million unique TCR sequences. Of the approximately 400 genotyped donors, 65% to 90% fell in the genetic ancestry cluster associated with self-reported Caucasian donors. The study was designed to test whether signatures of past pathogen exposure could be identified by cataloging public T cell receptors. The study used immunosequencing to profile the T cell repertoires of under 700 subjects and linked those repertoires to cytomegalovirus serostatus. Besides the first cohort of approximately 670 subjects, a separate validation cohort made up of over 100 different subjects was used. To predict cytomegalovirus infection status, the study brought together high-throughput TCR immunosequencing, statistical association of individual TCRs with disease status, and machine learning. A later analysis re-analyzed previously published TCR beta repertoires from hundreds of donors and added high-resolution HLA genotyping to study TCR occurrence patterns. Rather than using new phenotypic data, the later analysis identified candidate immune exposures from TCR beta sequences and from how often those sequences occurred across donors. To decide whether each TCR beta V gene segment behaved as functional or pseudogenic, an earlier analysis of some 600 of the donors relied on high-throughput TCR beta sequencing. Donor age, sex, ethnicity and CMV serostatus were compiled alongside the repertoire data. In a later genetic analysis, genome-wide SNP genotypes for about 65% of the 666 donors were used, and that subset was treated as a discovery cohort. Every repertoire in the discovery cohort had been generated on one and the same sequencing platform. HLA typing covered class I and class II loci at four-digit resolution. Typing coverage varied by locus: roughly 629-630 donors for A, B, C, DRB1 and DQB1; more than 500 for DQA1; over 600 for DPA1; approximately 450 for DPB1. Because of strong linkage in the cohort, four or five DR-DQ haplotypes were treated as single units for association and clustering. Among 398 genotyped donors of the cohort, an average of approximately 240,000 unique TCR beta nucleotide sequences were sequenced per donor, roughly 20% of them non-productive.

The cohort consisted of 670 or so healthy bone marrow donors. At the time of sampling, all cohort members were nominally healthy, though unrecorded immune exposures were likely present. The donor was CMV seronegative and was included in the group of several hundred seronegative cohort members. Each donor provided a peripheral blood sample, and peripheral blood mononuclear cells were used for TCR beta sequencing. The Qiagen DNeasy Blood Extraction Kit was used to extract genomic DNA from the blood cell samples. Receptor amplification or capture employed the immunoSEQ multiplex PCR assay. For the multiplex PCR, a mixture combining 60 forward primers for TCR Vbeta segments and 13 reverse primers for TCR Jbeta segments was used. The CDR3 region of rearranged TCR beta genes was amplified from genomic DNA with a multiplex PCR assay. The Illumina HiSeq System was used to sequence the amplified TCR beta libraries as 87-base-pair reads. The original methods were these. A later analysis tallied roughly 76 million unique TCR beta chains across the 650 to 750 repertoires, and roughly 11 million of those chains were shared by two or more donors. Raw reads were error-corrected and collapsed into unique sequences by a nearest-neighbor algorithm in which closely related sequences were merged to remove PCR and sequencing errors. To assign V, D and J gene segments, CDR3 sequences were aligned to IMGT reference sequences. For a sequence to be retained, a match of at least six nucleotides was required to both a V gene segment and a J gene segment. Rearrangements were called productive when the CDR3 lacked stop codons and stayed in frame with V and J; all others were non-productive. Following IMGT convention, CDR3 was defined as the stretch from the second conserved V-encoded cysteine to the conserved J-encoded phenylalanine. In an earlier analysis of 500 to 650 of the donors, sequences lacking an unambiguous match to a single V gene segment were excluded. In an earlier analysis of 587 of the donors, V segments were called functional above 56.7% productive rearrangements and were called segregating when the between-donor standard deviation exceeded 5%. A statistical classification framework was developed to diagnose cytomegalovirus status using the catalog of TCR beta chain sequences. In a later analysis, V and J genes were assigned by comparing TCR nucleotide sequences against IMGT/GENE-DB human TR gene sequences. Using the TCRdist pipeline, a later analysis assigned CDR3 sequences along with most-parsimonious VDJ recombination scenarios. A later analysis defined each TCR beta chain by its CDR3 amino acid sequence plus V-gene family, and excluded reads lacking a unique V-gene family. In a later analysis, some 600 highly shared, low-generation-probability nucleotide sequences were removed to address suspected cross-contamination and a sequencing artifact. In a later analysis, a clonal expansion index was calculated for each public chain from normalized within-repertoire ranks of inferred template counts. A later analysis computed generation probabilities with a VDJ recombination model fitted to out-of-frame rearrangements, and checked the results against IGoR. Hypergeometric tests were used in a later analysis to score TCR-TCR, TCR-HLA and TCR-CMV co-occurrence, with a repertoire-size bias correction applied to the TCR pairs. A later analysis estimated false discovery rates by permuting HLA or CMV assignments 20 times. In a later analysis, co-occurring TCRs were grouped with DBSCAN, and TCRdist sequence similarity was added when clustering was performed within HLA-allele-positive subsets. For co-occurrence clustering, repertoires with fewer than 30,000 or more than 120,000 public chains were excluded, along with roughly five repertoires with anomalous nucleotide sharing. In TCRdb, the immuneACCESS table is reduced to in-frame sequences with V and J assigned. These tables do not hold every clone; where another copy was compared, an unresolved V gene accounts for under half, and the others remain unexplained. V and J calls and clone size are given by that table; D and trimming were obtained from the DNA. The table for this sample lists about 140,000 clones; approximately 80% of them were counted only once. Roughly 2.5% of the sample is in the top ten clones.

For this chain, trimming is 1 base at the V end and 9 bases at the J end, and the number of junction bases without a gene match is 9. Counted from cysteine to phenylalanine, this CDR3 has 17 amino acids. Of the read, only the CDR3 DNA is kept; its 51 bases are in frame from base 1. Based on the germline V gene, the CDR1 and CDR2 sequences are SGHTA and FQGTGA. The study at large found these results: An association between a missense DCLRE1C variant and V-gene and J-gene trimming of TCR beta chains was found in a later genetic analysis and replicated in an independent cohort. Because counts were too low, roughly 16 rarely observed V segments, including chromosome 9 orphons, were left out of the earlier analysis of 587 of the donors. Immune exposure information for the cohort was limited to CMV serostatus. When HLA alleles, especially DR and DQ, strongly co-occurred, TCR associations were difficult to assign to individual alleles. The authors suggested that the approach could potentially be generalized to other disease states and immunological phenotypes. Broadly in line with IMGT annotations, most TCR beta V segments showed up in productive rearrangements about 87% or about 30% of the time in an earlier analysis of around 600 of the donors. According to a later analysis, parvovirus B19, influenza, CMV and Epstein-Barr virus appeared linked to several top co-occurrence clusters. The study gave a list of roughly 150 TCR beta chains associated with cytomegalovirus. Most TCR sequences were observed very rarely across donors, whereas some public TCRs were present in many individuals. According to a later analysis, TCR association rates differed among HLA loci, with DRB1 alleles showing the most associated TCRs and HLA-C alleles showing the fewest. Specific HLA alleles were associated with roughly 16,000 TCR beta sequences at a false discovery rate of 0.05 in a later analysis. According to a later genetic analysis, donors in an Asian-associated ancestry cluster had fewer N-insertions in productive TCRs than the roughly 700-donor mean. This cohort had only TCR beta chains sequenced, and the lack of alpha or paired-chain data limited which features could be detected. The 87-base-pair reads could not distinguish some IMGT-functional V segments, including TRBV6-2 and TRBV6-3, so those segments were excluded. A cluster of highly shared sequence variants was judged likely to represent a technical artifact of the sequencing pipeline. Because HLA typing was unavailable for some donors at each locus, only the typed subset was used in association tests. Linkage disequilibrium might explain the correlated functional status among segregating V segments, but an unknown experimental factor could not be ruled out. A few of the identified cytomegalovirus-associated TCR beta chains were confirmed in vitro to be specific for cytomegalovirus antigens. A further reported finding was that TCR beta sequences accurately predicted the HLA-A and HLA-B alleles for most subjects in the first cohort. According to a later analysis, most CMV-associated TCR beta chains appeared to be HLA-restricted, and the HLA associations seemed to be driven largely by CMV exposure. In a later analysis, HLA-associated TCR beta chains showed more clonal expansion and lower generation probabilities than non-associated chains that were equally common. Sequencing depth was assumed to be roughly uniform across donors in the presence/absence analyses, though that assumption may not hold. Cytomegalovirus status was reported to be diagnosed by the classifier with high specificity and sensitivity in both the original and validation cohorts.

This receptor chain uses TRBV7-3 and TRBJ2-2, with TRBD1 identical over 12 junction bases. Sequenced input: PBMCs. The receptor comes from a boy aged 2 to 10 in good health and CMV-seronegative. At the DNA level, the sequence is TGTGCCAGCAGCTTAAAAAGCGGGACAGGGGGCCACCGGGAGCTGTTTTTT. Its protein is CASSLKSGTGGHRELFF.